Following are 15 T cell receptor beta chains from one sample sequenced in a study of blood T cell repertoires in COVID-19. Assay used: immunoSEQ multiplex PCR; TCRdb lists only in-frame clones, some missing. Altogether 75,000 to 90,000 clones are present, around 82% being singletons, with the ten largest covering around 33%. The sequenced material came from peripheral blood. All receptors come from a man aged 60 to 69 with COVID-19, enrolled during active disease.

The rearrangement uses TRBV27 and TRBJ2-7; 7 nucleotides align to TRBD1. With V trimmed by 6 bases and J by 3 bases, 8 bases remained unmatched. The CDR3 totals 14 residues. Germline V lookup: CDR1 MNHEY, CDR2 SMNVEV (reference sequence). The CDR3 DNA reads TGTGCCAGCAGGGGATTCGACAGGGTCTACGAGCAGTACTTC. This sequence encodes CASRGFDRVYEQYF.

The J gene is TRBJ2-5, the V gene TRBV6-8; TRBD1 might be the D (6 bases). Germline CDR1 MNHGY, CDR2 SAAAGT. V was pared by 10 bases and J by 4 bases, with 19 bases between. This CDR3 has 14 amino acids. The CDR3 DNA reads TGTGCCATCTGCATGGGGGCCCCCAGAGAGACCCAGTACTTC. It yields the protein CAICMGAPRETQYF.

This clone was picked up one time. The CDR3 DNA is TGCGCCAGCAGCCAGCGGGCCCTGGGAGCGGGAGTCTCAGATACGCAGTATTTT. It codes for CASSQRALGAGVSDTQYF. The chain joins TRBV4-3 to TRBJ2-3, with TRBD2 matching 8 bases. Germline CDR1 reads LGHNA; CDR2 reads YSLEER. The trim removed 3 bases at V and 4 bases at J, leaving 15 bases unmatched. The CDR3 runs to 18 residues.

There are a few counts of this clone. CDR3 amino acids: CATSRGRNSPLHF. For the CDR3, the DNA is TGTGCCACATCCAGGGGGCGTAATTCACCCCTCCACTTT. The genes are TRBV5-6 and TRBJ1-6, with TRBD1 identical over 8 bases. The CDR3 is 13 amino acids. CDR1 and CDR2 from the germline V gene are SGHDT and YYEEEE. V trimming: 9 bases; J trimming: 6 bases; junction bases outside the gene matches: 5. Variable domain in full (rest from reference TRBV5-6 and TRBJ1-6): DAGVTQSPTHLIKTRGQQVTLRCSPKSGHDTVSWYQQALGQGPQFIFQYYEEEERQRGNFPDRFSGHQFPNYSSELNVNALLLGDSALYLCATSRGRNSPLHFGNGTRLTVT.

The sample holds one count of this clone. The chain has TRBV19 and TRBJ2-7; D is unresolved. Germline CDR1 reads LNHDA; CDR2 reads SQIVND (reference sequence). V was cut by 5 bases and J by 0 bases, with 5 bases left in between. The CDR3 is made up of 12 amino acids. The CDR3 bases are TGTGCCAGTAGTTACAACTCCTACGAGCAGTACTTC. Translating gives CASSYNSYEQYF.

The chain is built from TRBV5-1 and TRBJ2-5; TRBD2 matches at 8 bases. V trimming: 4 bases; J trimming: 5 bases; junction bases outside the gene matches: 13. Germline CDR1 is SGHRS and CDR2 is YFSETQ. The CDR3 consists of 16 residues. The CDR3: CASSPGASGREETQYF. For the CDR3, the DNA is TGCGCCAGCAGCCCCGGTGCTAGCGGGCGGGAGGAGACCCAGTACTTC.

CDR3 in DNA: TGTGCCAGCAGGGCGGGAGGGCCTGGTAAGAATGAGCAGTTCTTC. The encoded protein is CASRAGGPGKNEQFF. The chain has TRBV6-5 and TRBJ2-1, with 9 bases fitting TRBD2. The CDR3 extends over 15 amino acids. With V trimmed by 6 bases and J by 7 bases, 10 bases remained unmatched. Germline CDR1 reads MNHEY; CDR2 reads SVGAGI.

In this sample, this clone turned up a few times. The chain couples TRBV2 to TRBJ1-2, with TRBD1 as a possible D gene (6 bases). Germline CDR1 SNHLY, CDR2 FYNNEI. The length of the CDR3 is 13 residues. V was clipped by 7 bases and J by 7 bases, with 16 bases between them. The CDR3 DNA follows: TGTGCCAGCACCGGGACACCCACCGGTGGCTACACCTTC. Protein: CASTGTPTGGYTF.

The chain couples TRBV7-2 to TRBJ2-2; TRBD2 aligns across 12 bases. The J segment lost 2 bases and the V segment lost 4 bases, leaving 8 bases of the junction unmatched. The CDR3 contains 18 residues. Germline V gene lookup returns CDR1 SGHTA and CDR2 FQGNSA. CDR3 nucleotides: TGTGCCAGCAGCTACCCGACTAGCGGGAGCTTTAACACCGGGGAGCTGTTTTTT. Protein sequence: CASSYPTSGSFNTGELFF. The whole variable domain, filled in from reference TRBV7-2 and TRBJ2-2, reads GAGVSQSPSNKVTEKGKDVELRCDPISGHTALYWYRQSLGQGLEFLIYFQGNSAPDKSGLPSDRFSAERTGGSVSTLTIQRTQQEDSAVYLCASSYPTSGSFNTGELFFGEGSRLTVL.

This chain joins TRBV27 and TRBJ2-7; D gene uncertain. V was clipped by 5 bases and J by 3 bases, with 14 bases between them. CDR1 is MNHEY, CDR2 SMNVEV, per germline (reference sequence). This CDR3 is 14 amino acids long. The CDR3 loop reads CASSRSLSIYEQYF. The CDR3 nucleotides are TGTGCCAGCAGTCGCTCCCTCTCTATCTACGAGCAGTACTTC.

The CDR3 sequence is CASSVNRGYEQYF. The CDR3 nucleotides read TGTGCCAGCAGCGTGAACAGGGGCTACGAGCAGTACTTC. This chain connects TRBV7-2 to TRBJ2-7, with 7 bases lining up with TRBD1. J gave up 3 bases and V 5 bases, and 4 bases lay outside the gene matches. Germline V gene sequence: CDR1 SGHTA, CDR2 FQGNSA. The CDR3 totals 13 residues.

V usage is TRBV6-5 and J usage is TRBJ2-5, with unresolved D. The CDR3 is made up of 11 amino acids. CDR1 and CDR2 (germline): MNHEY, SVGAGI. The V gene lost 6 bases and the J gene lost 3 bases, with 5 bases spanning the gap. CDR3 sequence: CASSGKETQYF. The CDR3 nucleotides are TGTGCCAGCAGCGGTAAAGAGACCCAGTACTTC.

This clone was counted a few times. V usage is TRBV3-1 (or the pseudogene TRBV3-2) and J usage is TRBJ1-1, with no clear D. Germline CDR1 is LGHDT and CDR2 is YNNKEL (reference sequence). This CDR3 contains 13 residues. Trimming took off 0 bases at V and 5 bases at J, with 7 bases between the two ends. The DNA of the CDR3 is TGTGCCAGCAGCCAAGATCGGGAAACTGAAGCTTTCTTT. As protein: CASSQDRETEAFF.

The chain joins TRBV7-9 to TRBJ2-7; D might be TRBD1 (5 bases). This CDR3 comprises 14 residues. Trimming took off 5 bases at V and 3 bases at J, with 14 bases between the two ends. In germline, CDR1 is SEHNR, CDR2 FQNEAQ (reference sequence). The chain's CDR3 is CASSLTDRLYEQYF. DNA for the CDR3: TGTGCCAGCAGCCTGACCGACAGACTCTACGAGCAGTACTTC. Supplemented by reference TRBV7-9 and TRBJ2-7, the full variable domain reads DTGVSQNPRHKITKRGQNVTFRCDPISEHNRLYWYRQTLGQGPEFLTYFQNEAQLEKSRLLSDRFSAERPKGSFSTLEIQRTEQGDSAMYLCASSLTDRLYEQYFGPGTRLTVT.

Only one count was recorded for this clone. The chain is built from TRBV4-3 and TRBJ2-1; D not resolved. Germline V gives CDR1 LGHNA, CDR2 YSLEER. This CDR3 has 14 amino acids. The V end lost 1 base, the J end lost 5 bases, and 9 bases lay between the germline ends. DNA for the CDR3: TGCGCCAGCAGCCAAGCCCCGTACAACAATGAGCAGTTCTTC. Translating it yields CASSQAPYNNEQFF.